The next 29 T cell receptor beta chains were all read from a single sample in a study of technical replicates of blood from a few donors. Produced via immunoSEQ multiplex PCR; TCRdb's table is partial and in-frame only. The table has about 44,000 clones, almost 97% seen once; the top ten hold less than 0.45%. Material for sequencing was T cells isolated from PBMCs. These receptors originate from a human donor in good health.

This clone is a singleton in its sample. The gene calls are TRBV6-5 and TRBJ2-7; 7 nucleotides agree with TRBD1. The trim removed 5 bases at V and 7 bases at J, leaving 8 bases unmatched. This CDR3 is built from 13 residues. CDR1 is MNHEY and CDR2 is SVGAGI in the germline V gene. In DNA form, the CDR3 reads TGTGCCAGCAGTACAGGGGCGGAGTGGGAGCAGTACTTC. It is translated as CASSTGAEWEQYF.

The gene calls are TRBV11-2 and TRBJ1-5, with D perhaps matching TRBD1 (5 bases). Germline CDR1 SGHAT, CDR2 FQNNGV. The V end was cut by 1 base, the J end by 2 bases, with 6 bases between. This CDR3 has 14 residues. This CDR3 reads CASSLAGGNQPQHF. The CDR3 DNA follows: TGTGCCAGCAGCTTAGCGGGGGGCAATCAGCCCCAGCATTTT. The variable domain in full, completed from reference TRBV11-2 and TRBJ1-5, reads EAGVAQSPRYKIIEKRQSVAFWCNPISGHATLYWYQQILGQGPKLLIQFQNNGVVDDSQLPKDRFSAERLKGVDSTLKIQPAKLEDSAVYLCASSLAGGNQPQHFGDGTRLSIL.

The chain has TRBV7-3 and TRBJ1-1; D gene unclear. Trimming removed 2 bases from V and 5 bases from J, with 12 bases in between. Germline V gene sequence: CDR1 SGHTA, CDR2 FQGTGA. The CDR3 runs to 14 residues. The chain's CDR3 is CASSLGSPGTEAFF. The CDR3 DNA reads as TGTGCCAGCAGCTTAGGATCCCCGGGAACTGAAGCTTTCTTT.

The CDR3 DNA reads TGTGCCAGCAGTGCCGACAGGGGAAGCGATGGCTACACCTTC. As protein: CASSADRGSDGYTF. The chain employs TRBV6-1 and TRBJ1-2; 8 nucleotides agree with TRBD1. From germline, CDR1 is MNHNS and CDR2 SASEGT. V gave up 4 bases and J gave up 6 bases; unmatched junction bases: 7. CDR3 length: 14 amino acids.

The chain couples TRBV6-5 to TRBJ1-1, with D possibly being TRBD1 (5 bases). CDR3 length: 13 amino acids. Germline CDR1 is MNHEY and CDR2 is SVGAGI. V gave up 2 bases and J gave up 10 bases, with 14 bases separating them. CDR3 sequence reads: CASSYGQGVIAFF. As DNA, the CDR3 is TGTGCCAGCAGTTACGGGCAGGGTGTTATAGCTTTCTTT.

This chain connects TRBV27 to TRBJ1-5; D remains unclear. Trimming left V 4 bases short and J 4 bases short, with 8 bases between. The CDR3 contains 13 residues. Germline V lookup: CDR1 MNHEY, CDR2 SMNVEV (reference sequence). CDR3 loop: CASSSFYNQPQHF. For the CDR3, the DNA is TGTGCCAGCAGTTCCTTCTATAATCAGCCCCAGCATTTT.

The chain carries TRBV6-1 and TRBJ2-5; TRBD2 aligns across 8 bases. The germline CDR1 and CDR2 sequences are MNHNS and SASEGT. The V and J ends lost 10 bases and 5 bases, in that order; junction bases with no gene match: 9. The CDR3 runs to 13 residues. This CDR3 reads CAIRTSPPETQYF. The DNA of the CDR3 is TGTGCCATCCGGACTAGCCCGCCGGAGACCCAGTACTTC.

This clone was recorded once. This chain joins TRBV27 and TRBJ2-1, with 9 bases that match TRBD2. The CDR3 consists of 16 residues. J gave up 2 bases and V 4 bases, and 6 bases lay outside the gene matches. Per the germline V gene, CDR1 is MNHEY and CDR2 is SMNVEV (reference sequence). The CDR3 loop is CASSYRAGGTYNEQFF. As DNA, the CDR3 is TGTGCCAGCAGTTATAGGGCGGGAGGGACCTACAATGAGCAGTTCTTC.

The chain joins TRBV2 to TRBJ1-4; perhaps TRBD1 as D (6 bases). Trimming left V 5 bases short and J 8 bases short, with 12 bases between. Germline assignment: CDR1 SNHLY and CDR2 FYNNEI. The CDR3 runs 13 residues. The CDR3 sequence: CASSYRVQEKLFF. The CDR3 nucleotides are TGTGCCAGCAGTTACAGGGTTCAAGAAAAACTGTTTTTT.

The chain links TRBV27 to TRBJ1-4, with TRBD1 as a possible D gene (5 bases). Germline V CDR1 and CDR2: MNHEY, SMNVEV (reference sequence). This CDR3 has 18 residues. V lost 4 bases and J 4 bases, leaving 22 bases between the germline ends. The CDR3 DNA is TGTGCCAGCAGTTCCCTACAGGCCCCCATGTCCCTTAATGAAAAACTGTTTTTT. This translates into CASSSLQAPMSLNEKLFF.

The V and J genes are TRBV6-5 and TRBJ2-1; tentative D call: TRBD1 (6 bases). Per germline, CDR1 MNHEY and CDR2 SVGAGI. This CDR3 comprises 16 residues. Trimming took off 0 bases at V and 2 bases at J, with 11 bases between the two ends. The CDR3 region has the DNA TGTGCCAGCAGTTACTCGTCAGGGGAGACCTACAATGAGCAGTTCTTC. Residues: CASSYSSGETYNEQFF.

The genes are TRBV7-9 and TRBJ2-7; 8 nucleotides agree with TRBD1. Trimming removed 6 bases from V and 1 base from J; junction bases left unmatched: 2. Germline V CDR1 and CDR2: SEHNR, FQNEAQ (reference sequence). This CDR3 is built from 13 residues. This chain's CDR3 is CASSWTGSYEQYF. CDR3 sequence (DNA): TGTGCCAGCAGTTGGACAGGGTCCTACGAGCAGTACTTC.

The CDR3 spells CASNNPGMADEQYF. The CDR3 DNA reads as TGTGCCAGCAATAACCCAGGGATGGCGGACGAGCAGTACTTC. The V call is TRBV4-2, the J call TRBJ2-7; TRBD1 might be the D (5 bases). CDR1 LGHNA and CDR2 YNFKEQ come from the germline V gene. Trimming removed 7 bases from V and 5 bases from J, with 18 bases in between. The CDR3 covers 14 residues.

The rearrangement joins TRBV2 to TRBJ2-1; tentatively, D is TRBD1 (7 bases). CDR1 is SNHLY and CDR2 is FYNNEI in the germline V gene. Deletions cut 6 bases from V and 4 bases from J, with 13 bases between. This CDR3 region has 14 residues. CDR3: CASRSGGSYNEQFF. CDR3 nucleotides: TGTGCCAGCAGGTCAGGGGGGAGTTACAATGAGCAGTTCTTC. Together with reference TRBV2 and TRBJ2-1, the CDR3 gives the full variable domain: EPEVTQTPSHQVTQMGQEVILRCVPISNHLYFYWYRQILGQKVEFLVSFYNNEISEKSEIFDDQFSVERPDGSNFTLKIRSTKLEDSAMYFCASRSGGSYNEQFFGPGTRLTVL.

The chain links TRBV5-8 to TRBJ1-2; weak D call: TRBD1 (5 bases). Germline V CDR1 and CDR2: SGHTS, YDEGEE. CDR3 length equals 15 residues. V gave up 0 bases and J gave up 4 bases, with 13 bases separating them. The CDR3 here is CASSLGGQGGYGYTF. CDR3 coding DNA: TGTGCCAGCAGCTTGGGGGGCCAGGGTGGCTATGGCTACACCTTC.

This clone was found a few times. CDR3 nucleotides: TGTGCCAGCAGCTTCGCGGGAGGGTGGGAGCAGTACTTC. Translation gives CASSFAGGWEQYF. The chain recombines TRBV7-3 with TRBJ2-7; TRBD2 matches at 9 bases. V gave up 3 bases and J gave up 7 bases; unmatched junction bases: 4. Per the germline V gene, CDR1 is SGHTA and CDR2 is FQGTGA. CDR3 size: 13 residues.

V is TRBV4-2 and J is TRBJ2-5, with TRBD1 matching 7 bases. CDR1 is LGHNA and CDR2 is YNFKEQ in the germline V gene. V lost 1 base and J lost 2; bases outside the gene matches: 7. The CDR3 has 16 residues. CDR3 sequence (DNA): TGTGCCAGCAGCCAAGTCGGACCGGACAGGCAAGAGACCCAGTACTTC. It codes for CASSQVGPDRQETQYF.

The chain recombines TRBV19 with TRBJ2-2, with TRBD2 identical over 7 bases. Trimming took 2 bases from V and 4 from J; bases not matched to a gene: 7. Germline-derived CDR1 and CDR2 are LNHDA and SQIVND (reference sequence). CDR3 length: 16 amino acids. In DNA, the CDR3 is TGTGCCAGTAGTATAAGAGGCGGGAGTAGCACCGGGGAGCTGTTTTTT. It codes for CASSIRGGSSTGELFF. Drawing the rest from reference TRBV19 and TRBJ2-2, the complete variable domain is DGGITQSPKYLFRKEGQNVTLSCEQNLNHDAMYWYRQDPGQGLRLIYYSQIVNDFQKGDIAEGYSVSREKKESFPLTVTSAQKNPTAFYLCASSIRGGSSTGELFFGEGSRLTVL.

The V gene is TRBV7-3, the J gene TRBJ2-2; 7 bases map to TRBD1. V was pared by 4 bases and J by 6 bases, with 2 bases of the junction left unmatched. Germline lookup yields CDR1 SGHTA and CDR2 FQGTGA. CDR3 size: 13 residues. CDR3 sequence: CASSSTGSGELFF. In DNA form, the CDR3 reads TGTGCCAGCAGCTCGACAGGGTCCGGGGAGCTGTTTTTT.

This sequence joins TRBV5-8 and TRBJ2-1; 7 bases are a match to TRBD1. This CDR3 is 11 amino acids long. The ends lost 9 bases at V and 9 bases at J; junction bases unmatched: 6. Germline-derived CDR1 and CDR2 are SGHTS and YDEGEE. The CDR3 DNA is TGTGCCACCGAGACAGGGATTGAGCAGTTCTTC. Amino acids: CATETGIEQFF. Supplemented by reference TRBV5-8 and TRBJ2-1, the full variable domain reads EAGVTQSPTHLIKTRGQQATLRCSPISGHTSVYWYQQALGLGLQFLLWYDEGEERNRGNFPPRFSGRQFPNYSSELNVNALELEDSALYLCATETGIEQFFGPGTRLTVL.

The rearrangement links TRBV29-1 to TRBJ1-2; tentative D call: TRBD1 (5 bases). Germline V lookup: CDR1 SQVTM, CDR2 ANQGSEA. Trimming stripped 3 bases from V and 7 bases from J, with 12 bases between. There are 12 residues in the CDR3. The CDR3 reads CSVDRDSGGYTF. In DNA form, the CDR3 reads TGCAGCGTTGACCGGGACTCGGGTGGCTACACCTTC.

The genes are TRBV6-6 and TRBJ2-1; TRBD2 agrees at 11 bases. The V segment lost 4 bases and the J segment 13 bases; nucleotides outside the gene matches: 6. The CDR3 runs 13 residues. CDR1 and CDR2 from the germline V gene are MNHNY and SVGAGI (reference sequence). As DNA, the CDR3 is TGTGCCAGCAGTTTGGAGACTAGCGGGATACAGTTCTTC. Amino acid sequence: CASSLETSGIQFF.

The rearrangement joins TRBV30 to TRBJ2-3, with D possibly TRBD1 on 5 matching bases. CDR3 length equals 14 residues. Trimming removed 1 base at V and 1 base at J, with 9 bases between. CDR1 and CDR2 from the germline V gene are GTSNPN and SVGIG (reference sequence). CDR3 sequence (DNA): TGTGCCTGGAGTGGGGGCGTTCGCACAGATACGCAGTATTTT. This encodes CAWSGGVRTDTQYF. Together with reference TRBV30 and TRBJ2-3, the CDR3 gives the full variable domain: SQTIHQWPATLVQPVGSPLSLECTVEGTSNPNLYWYRQAAGRGLQLLFYSVGIGQISSEVPQNLSASRPQDRQFILSSKKLLLSDSGFYLCAWSGGVRTDTQYFGPGTRLTVL.

This clone was counted a single time. The gene calls are TRBV30 and TRBJ2-1; weak D call: TRBD2 (6 bases). Trimming pared 1 base from V and 3 bases from J, leaving 10 bases between. The CDR3 is made up of 14 amino acids. CDR1 is GTSNPN, CDR2 SVGIG, per germline (reference sequence). This chain's CDR3 is CAWSDTAGYNEQFF. The DNA for the CDR3 is TGTGCCTGGAGTGATACAGCGGGCTACAATGAGCAGTTCTTC. The whole variable domain, remainder taken from reference TRBV30 and TRBJ2-1, is SQTIHQWPATLVQPVGSPLSLECTVEGTSNPNLYWYRQAAGRGLQLLFYSVGIGQISSEVPQNLSASRPQDRQFILSSKKLLLSDSGFYLCAWSDTAGYNEQFFGPGTRLTVL.

The chain is built from TRBV11-2 and TRBJ2-1; D is possibly TRBD2 (6 bases). The CDR3 totals 14 residues. Trimming left V 5 bases short and J 7 bases short, with 15 bases between. Germline V gene lookup returns CDR1 SGHAT and CDR2 FQNNGV. The CDR3 region has the DNA TGTGCCAGCAGCCCCAGTAGAGGAGGGAATGAGCAGTTCTTC. Translation gives CASSPSRGGNEQFF.

The chain combines TRBV29-1 with TRBJ2-4, with D tentatively TRBD2 (5 bases). The ends were cut back, 5 bases at V and 2 bases at J, with 7 bases in the middle. Germline V gives CDR1 SQVTM, CDR2 ANQGSEA. The CDR3 is made up of 12 amino acids. The DNA for the CDR3 is TGCAGCGTTCGGACTTCCAAAAACATTCAGTACTTC. It is translated as CSVRTSKNIQYF.

V usage is TRBV5-1 and J usage is TRBJ1-3; possible D gene TRBD1, 6 bases. V was cut by 4 bases and J by 6 bases, with 23 bases left in between. There are 17 residues in the CDR3. The germline gives CDR1 SGHRS, CDR2 YFSETQ. DNA for the CDR3: TGCGCCAGCAGCGAGGGTACAGGGACCGGCGCGAAAAACACCATATATTTT. It encodes CASSEGTGTGAKNTIYF.

The rearrangement links TRBV7-2 to TRBJ2-1; tentative D call: TRBD1 (6 bases). The CDR3 contains 16 residues. Germline V CDR1 and CDR2: SGHTA, FQGNSA. V was cut by 1 base and J by 7 bases, with 17 bases left in between. CDR3 residues: CASSLGGGFRGNEQFF. CDR3 DNA sequence: TGTGCCAGCAGCTTAGGTGGAGGTTTTAGGGGGAATGAGCAGTTCTTC.

The chain uses TRBV10-3 and TRBJ1-2, with D maybe TRBD1 (6 bases). There are 13 residues in the CDR3. The ends were cut back, 2 bases at V and 4 bases at J, with 8 bases in the middle. Germline loops: CDR1 ENHRY, CDR2 SYGVKD. CDR3 residues: CAISEQGIYGYTF. The DNA of the CDR3 is TGTGCCATCAGTGAGCAGGGGATCTATGGCTACACCTTC.